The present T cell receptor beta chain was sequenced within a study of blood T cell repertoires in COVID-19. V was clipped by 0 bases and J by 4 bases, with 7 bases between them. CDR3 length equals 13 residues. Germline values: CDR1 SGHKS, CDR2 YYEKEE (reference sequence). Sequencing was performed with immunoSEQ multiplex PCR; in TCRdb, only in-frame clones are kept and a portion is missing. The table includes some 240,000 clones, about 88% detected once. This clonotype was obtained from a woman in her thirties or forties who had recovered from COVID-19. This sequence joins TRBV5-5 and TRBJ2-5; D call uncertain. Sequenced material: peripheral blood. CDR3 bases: TGTGCCAGCAGCTTGGTACCTACAGAGACCCAGTACTTC. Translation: CASSLVPTETQYF.